The TCR beta chain under discussion was sequenced for a study of blood T cell repertoires in COVID-19. The overall study: From the United States, Italy and Spain came samples of acute and convalescent COVID-19. The analysed material was cDNA or gDNA that came from T cells, B-cell-depleted T cells, or PBMCs.

Original data processing: Reference gene primers were amplified, and this amplification served to estimate nucleated cell counts. The method was immunoSEQ multiplex PCR; TCRdb's version includes in-frame clones alone and lacks a portion of them. V, J and clone size derive from that table, while D and trimming were established from the DNA sequence. The sample holds approximately 26,000 clones, roughly 84% seen once. The CDR3 is made up of 15 amino acids. CDR1 and CDR2 from the germline V gene are KGHSH and LQKENI. V dropped 2 bases and J dropped 4; count of bases not matched to a gene: 1. This TCR was sampled from a human donor in a cohort sampled during active COVID-19. The sample was peripheral blood. This chain joins TRBV18 and TRBJ1-6, with 8 bases aligning to TRBD1. As DNA, the CDR3 is TGTGCCAGCTCACCAACAGGGGGTTATAATTCACCCCTCCACTTT. Amino acid sequence: CASSPTGGYNSPLHF.